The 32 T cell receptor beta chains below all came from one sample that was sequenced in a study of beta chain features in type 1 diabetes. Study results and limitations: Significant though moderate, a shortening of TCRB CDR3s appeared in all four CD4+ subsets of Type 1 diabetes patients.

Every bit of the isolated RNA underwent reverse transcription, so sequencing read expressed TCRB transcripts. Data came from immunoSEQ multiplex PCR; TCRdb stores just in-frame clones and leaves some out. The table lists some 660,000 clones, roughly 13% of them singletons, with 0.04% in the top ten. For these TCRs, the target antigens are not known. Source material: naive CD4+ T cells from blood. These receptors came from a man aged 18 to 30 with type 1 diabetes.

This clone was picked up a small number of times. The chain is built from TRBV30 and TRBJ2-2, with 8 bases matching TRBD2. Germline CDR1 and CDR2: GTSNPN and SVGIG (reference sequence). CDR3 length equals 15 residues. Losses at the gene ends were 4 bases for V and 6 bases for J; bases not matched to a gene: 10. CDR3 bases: TGTGCCTGGACTCTCGTAGCGGGGACGGCCGGGGAGCTGTTTTTT. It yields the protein CAWTLVAGTAGELFF.

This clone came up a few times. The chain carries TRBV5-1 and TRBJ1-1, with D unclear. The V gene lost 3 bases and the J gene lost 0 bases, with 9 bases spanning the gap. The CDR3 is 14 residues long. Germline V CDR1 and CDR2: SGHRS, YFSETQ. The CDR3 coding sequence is TGCGCCAGCAGCTCTTTCCCCCTGAACACTGAAGCTTTCTTT. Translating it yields CASSSFPLNTEAFF.

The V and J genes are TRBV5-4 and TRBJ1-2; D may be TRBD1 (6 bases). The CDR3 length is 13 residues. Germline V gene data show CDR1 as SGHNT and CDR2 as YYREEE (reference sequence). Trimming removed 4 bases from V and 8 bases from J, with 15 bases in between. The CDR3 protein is CASSPDRFWGYTF. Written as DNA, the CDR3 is TGTGCCAGCAGCCCCGACAGGTTTTGGGGCTACACCTTC.

The CDR3 nucleotides are TGTGCCTGGAGTGTAGGTGGGAGTGTGGGTGAGCAGTTCTTC. Residues: CAWSVGGSVGEQFF. The chain links TRBV30 to TRBJ2-1; a possible D gene is TRBD2 (5 bases). The V and J ends lost 0 bases and 9 bases respectively, with 15 bases between them. Germline values: CDR1 GTSNPN, CDR2 SVGIG (reference sequence). This CDR3 contains 14 residues.

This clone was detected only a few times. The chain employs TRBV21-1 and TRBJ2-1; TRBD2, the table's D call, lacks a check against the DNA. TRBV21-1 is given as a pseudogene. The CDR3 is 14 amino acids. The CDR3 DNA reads TGTGCCAGCAGAGGAGCGGGAGTCTACAATGAGCAGTTCTTC. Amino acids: CASRGAGVYNEQFF.

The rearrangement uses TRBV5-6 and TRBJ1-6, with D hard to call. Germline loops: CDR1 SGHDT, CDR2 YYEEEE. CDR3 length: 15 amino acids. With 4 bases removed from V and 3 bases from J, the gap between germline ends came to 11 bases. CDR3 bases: TGTGCCAGCAGCGCCGGGTCGCTCTATAATTCACCCCTCCACTTT. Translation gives CASSAGSLYNSPLHF.

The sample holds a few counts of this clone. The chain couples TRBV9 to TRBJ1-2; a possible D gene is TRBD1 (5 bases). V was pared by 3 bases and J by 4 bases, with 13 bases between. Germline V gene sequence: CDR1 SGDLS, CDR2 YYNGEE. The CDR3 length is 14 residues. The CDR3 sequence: CASSAAPGAYGYTF. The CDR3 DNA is TGTGCCAGCAGCGCGGCCCCTGGGGCCTATGGCTACACCTTC. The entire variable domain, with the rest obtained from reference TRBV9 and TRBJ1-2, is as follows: DSGVTQTPKHLITATGQRVTLRCSPRSGDLSVYWYQQSLDQGLQFLIQYYNGEERAKGNILERFSAQQFPDLHSELNLSSLELGDSALYFCASSAAPGAYGYTFGSGTRLTVV.

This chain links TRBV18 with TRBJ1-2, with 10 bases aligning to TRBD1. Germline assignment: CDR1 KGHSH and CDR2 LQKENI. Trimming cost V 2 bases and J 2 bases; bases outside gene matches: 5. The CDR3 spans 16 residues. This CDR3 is CASSPSGTGENYGYTF. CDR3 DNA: TGTGCCAGCTCACCATCCGGGACAGGGGAAAACTATGGCTACACCTTC. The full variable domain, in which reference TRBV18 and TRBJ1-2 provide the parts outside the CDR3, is NAGVMQNPRHLVRRRGQEARLRCSPMKGHSHVYWYRQLPEEGLKFMVYLQKENIIDESGMPKERFSAEFPKEGPSILRIQQVVRGDSAAYFCASSPSGTGENYGYTFGSGTRLTVV.

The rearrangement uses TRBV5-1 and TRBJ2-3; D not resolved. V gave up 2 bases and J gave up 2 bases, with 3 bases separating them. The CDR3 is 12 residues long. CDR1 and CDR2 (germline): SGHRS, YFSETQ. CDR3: CASSFHTDTQYF. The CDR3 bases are TGCGCCAGCAGCTTCCACACAGATACGCAGTATTTT. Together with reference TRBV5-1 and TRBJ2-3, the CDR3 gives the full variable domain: KAGVTQTPRYLIKTRGQQVTLSCSPISGHRSVSWYQQTPGQGLQFLFEYFSETQRNKGNFPGRFSGRQFSNSRSEMNVSTLELGDSALYLCASSFHTDTQYFGPGTRLTVL.

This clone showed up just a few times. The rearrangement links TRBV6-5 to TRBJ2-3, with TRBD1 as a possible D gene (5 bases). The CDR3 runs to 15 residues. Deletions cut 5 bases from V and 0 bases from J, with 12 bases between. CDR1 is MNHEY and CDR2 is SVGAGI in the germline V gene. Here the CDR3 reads CASSRRTTSTDTQYF. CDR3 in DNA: TGTGCCAGCAGTAGACGGACAACTAGCACAGATACGCAGTATTTT.

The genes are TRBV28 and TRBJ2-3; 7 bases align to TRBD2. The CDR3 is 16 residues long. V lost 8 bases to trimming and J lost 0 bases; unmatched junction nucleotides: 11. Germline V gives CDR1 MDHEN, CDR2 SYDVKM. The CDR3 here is CASLTPGLTSTDTQYF. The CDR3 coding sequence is TGTGCCAGCTTGACTCCGGGACTAACTAGCACAGATACGCAGTATTTT.

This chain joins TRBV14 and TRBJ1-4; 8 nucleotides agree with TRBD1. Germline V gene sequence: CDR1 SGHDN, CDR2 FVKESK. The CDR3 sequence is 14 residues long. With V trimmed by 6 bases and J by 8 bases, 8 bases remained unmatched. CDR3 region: CASSPRTGTEKLFF. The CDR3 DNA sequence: TGTGCCAGCAGTCCCAGGACAGGGACCGAAAAACTGTTTTTT.

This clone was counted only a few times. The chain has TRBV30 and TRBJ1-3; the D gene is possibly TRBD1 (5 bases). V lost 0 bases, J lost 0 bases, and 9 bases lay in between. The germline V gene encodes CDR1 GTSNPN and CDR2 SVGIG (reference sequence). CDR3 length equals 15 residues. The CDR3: CAWSVDSDSGNTIYF. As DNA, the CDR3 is TGTGCCTGGAGTGTTGACAGCGACTCTGGAAACACCATATATTTT.

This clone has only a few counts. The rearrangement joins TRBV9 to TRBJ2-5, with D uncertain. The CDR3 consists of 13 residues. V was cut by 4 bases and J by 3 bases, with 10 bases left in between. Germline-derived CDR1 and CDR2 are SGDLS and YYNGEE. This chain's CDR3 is CASSHRAEETQYF. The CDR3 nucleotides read TGTGCCAGCAGCCATCGGGCTGAAGAGACCCAGTACTTC.

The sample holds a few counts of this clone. CDR3 loop: CAWSAGDRAAWNQPQHF. The CDR3 DNA reads as TGTGCCTGGAGTGCTGGGGACAGGGCGGCTTGGAATCAGCCCCAGCATTTT. The V gene is TRBV30, the J gene TRBJ1-5; 9 positions match TRBD1. V gave up 1 base and J gave up 4 bases; unmatched junction bases: 11. The V gene's germline CDR1 is GTSNPN and CDR2 SVGIG (reference sequence). The CDR3 has 17 amino acids.

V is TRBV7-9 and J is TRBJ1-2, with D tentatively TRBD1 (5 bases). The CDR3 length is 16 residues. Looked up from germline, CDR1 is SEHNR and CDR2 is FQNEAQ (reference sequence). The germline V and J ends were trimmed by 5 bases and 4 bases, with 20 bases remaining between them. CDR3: CASSRGLGVVFYGYTF. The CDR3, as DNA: TGTGCCAGCAGCCGCGGTCTGGGGGTGGTTTTCTATGGCTACACCTTC.

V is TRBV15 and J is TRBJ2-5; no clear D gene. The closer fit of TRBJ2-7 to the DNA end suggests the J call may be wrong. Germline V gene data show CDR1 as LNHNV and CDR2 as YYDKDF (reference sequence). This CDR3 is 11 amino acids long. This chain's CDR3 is CATSAYAEQYF. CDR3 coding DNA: TGTGCCACCTCTGCGTATGCCGAGCAGTACTTC.

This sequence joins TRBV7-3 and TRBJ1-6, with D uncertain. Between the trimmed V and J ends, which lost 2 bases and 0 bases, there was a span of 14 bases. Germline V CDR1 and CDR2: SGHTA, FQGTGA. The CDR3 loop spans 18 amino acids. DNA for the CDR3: TGTGCCAGCAGCTTAGAGGGCAGGCCGAGCTCCTATAATTCACCCCTCCACTTT. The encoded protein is CASSLEGRPSSYNSPLHF.

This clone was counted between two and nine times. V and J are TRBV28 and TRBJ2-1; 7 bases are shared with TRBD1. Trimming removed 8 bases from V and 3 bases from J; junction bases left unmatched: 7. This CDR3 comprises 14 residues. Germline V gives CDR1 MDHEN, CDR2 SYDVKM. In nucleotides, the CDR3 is TGTGCCAGCGGAAGACAGGGAAGCTACAATGAGCAGTTCTTC. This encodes CASGRQGSYNEQFF.

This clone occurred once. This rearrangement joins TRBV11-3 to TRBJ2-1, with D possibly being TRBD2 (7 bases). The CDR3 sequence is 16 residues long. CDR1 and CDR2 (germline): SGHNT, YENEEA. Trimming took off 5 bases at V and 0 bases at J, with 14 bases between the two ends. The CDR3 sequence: CASSPGGGSSYNEQFF. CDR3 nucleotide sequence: TGTGCCAGCAGCCCCGGGGGCGGGAGCTCCTACAATGAGCAGTTCTTC.

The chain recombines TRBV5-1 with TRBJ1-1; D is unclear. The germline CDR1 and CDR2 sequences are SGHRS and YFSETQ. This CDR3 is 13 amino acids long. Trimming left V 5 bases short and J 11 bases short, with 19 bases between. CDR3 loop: CASSSGGREVAFF. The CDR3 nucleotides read TGCGCCAGCAGTTCCGGTGGGAGGGAGGTGGCTTTCTTT.

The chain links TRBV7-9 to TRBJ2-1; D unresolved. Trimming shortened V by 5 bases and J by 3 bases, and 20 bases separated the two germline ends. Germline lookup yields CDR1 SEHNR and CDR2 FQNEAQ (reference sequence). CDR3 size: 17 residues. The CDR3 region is CASSPRLRNRLYNEQFF. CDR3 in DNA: TGTGCCAGCAGCCCCCGACTCCGAAACAGACTCTACAATGAGCAGTTCTTC.

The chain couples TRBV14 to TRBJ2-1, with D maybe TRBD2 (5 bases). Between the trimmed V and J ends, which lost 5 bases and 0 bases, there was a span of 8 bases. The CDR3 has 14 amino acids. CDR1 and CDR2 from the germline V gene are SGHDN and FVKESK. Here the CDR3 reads CASSEEDSYNEQFF. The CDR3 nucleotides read TGTGCCAGCAGCGAGGAGGACTCCTACAATGAGCAGTTCTTC. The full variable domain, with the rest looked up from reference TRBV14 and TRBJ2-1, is EAGVTQFPSHSVIEKGQTVTLRCDPISGHDNLYWYRRVMGKEIKFLLHFVKESKQDESGMPNNRFLAERTGGTYSTLKVQPAELEDSGVYFCASSEEDSYNEQFFGPGTRLTVL.

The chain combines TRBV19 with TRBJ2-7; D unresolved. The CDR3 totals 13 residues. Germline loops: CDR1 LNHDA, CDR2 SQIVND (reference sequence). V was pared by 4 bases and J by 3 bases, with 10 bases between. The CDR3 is CASSTARYYEQYF. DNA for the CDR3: TGTGCCAGTAGTACCGCGAGATACTACGAGCAGTACTTC.

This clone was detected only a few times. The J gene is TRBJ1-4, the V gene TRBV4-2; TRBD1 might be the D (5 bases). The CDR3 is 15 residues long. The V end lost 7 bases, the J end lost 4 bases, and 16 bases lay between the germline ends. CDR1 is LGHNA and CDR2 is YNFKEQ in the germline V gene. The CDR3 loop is CASTDPPGINEKLFF. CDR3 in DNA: TGTGCCAGCACCGACCCGCCAGGGATTAATGAAAAACTGTTTTTT.

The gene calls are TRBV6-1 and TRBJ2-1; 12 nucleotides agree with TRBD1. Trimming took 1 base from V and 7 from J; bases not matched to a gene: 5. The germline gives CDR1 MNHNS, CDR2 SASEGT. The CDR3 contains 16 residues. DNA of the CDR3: TGTGCCAGCAGTGAAGAGGGGACAGGGGGCAGGAATGAGCAGTTCTTC. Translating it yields CASSEEGTGGRNEQFF.

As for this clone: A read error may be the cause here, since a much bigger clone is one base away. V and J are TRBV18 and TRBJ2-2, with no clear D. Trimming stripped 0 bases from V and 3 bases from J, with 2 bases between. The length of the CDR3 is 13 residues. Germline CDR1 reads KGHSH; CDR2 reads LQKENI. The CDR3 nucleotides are TGTGCCAGCTCACCACCGTACACCGGGGAGCTGTTTTTT. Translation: CASSPPYTGELFF.

The CDR3 sequence is CASSSYGQGGSNYGYTF. The CDR3 DNA follows: TGTGCCAGCAGCTCCTATGGGCAGGGAGGAAGTAACTATGGCTACACCTTC. The genes are TRBV7-9 and TRBJ1-2, with D perhaps TRBD1 (5 bases). The CDR3 contains 17 residues. V gave up 4 bases and J gave up 1 base, with 19 bases separating them. CDR1 is SEHNR and CDR2 is FQNEAQ in the germline V gene (reference sequence).

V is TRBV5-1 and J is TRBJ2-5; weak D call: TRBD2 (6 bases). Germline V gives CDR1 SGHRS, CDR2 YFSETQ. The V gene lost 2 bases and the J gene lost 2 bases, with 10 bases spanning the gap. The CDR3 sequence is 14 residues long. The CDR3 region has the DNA TGCGCCAGCAGCTTAGATAGCGGACAAGAGACCCAGTACTTC. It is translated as CASSLDSGQETQYF.

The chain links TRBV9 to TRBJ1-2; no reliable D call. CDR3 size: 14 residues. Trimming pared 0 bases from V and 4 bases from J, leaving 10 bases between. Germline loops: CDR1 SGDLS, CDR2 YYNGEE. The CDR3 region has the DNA TGTGCCAGCAGCGTAGATTCCGGAGGCTATGGCTACACCTTC. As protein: CASSVDSGGYGYTF.

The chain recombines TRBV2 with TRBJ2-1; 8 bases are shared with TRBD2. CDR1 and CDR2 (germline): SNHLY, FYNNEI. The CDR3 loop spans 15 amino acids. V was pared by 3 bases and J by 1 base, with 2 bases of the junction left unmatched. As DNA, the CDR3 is TGTGCCAGCAGTGAGTCTAGCGGGTCCTACAATGAGCAGTTCTTC. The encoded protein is CASSESSGSYNEQFF.

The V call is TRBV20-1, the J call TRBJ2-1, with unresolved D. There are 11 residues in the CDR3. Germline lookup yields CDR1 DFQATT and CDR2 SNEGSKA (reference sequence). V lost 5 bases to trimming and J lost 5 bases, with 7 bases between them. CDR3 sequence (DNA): TGCAGTGCTTTTAGGGACAATGAGCAGTTCTTC. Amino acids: CSAFRDNEQFF.